These 14 T cell receptor beta chains share one sample of origin, sequenced in a study of metastatic and nonmetastatic thyroid tumors. Not a single patient had been given any form of treatment at any point before undergoing thyroid surgery. TCRdb reprocessed the PCR reads using MiXCR. Of roughly 20,000 clones listed, approximately 29% are singletons. Sequencing was done on a sample of blood. These receptors were collected from a female donor with papillary thyroid cancer or a benign thyroid nodule (not recorded which). Some clones in this sample may be carry-over from other donors' samples.

The chain couples TRBV20-1 to TRBJ2-3; a weak D match, TRBD2 (7 bases). Germline assignment: CDR1 DFQATT and CDR2 SNEGSKA (reference sequence). The length of the CDR3 is 15 residues. The CDR3 sequence: CSGEGDSFRVDTQYF. The CDR3 bases are TGCAGCGGGGAGGGGGACTCTTTCCGCGTAGATACGCAGTATTTT.

In its sample, this clone is medium-sized. The chain joins TRBV18 to TRBJ1-4, with unresolved D. V lost 4 bases, J lost 0 bases, and 3 bases lay in between. Germline values: CDR1 KGHSH, CDR2 LQKENI. The CDR3 is 13 amino acids. CDR3 coding DNA: TGTGCCAGCTCACTGACAACTAATGAAAAACTGTTTTTT. Translating it yields CASSLTTNEKLFF.

This clone occurred many times. The chain links TRBV7-8 to TRBJ2-2; D remains ambiguous. The V and J ends lost 1 base and 5 bases respectively, with 14 bases between them. The CDR3 totals 16 residues. Per the germline V gene, CDR1 is SGHVS and CDR2 is FQNEAQ. The CDR3 is CASSLEGQRRTGELFF. Written as DNA, the CDR3 is TGTGCCAGCAGCTTAGAGGGCCAGAGAAGAACCGGGGAGCTGTTTTTT.

This clone is judged medium-sized (0.01 to 0.1%). This chain connects TRBV28 to TRBJ2-3; 14 positions agree with TRBD2. Germline CDR1 reads MDHEN; CDR2 reads SYDVKM. This CDR3 is built from 17 residues. Unmatched junction bases numbered 8, after V lost 5 bases and J lost 4 bases. In DNA form, the CDR3 reads TGTGCCAGCAGTCCCCTAGGGGGACTAGCGGGGGCAGATACGCAGTATTTT. Translating gives CASSPLGGLAGADTQYF.

The table lists this clone with many counts. The chain joins TRBV5-1 to TRBJ1-1, with TRBD1 identical over 7 bases. This CDR3 is 13 amino acids long. Germline-derived CDR1 and CDR2 are SGHRS and YFSETQ. V trimming: 2 bases; J trimming: 7 bases; junction bases outside the gene matches: 5. In DNA form, the CDR3 reads TGCGCCAGCAGCTTTTCAGGGGGGGGTGAAGCTTTCTTT. Translation gives CASSFSGGGEAFF.

This clone was observed at least ten times. A much larger clone sits a single nucleotide away, making a read error possible. This chain links TRBV7-8 with TRBJ1-1, with a possible D match to TRBD1 (5 bases). The V end lost 0 bases, the J end lost 3 bases, and 14 bases lay between the germline ends. Germline lookup yields CDR1 SGHVS and CDR2 FQNEAQ. The CDR3 has 16 residues. CDR3 DNA sequence: TGTGCCAGCAGCTTAGCGGAGAGGGGTAGGGACACTGAAGCTTTCTTT. It is translated as CASSLAERGRDTEAFF.

This clone showed up many times. The genes are TRBV20-1 and TRBJ2-2; D might be TRBD1 or TRBD2, each matching 6 bases. Trimming stripped 5 bases from V and 5 bases from J, with 18 bases between. Germline V gives CDR1 DFQATT, CDR2 SNEGSKA (reference sequence). The CDR3 is made up of 15 amino acids. The CDR3 loop reads CSASPQQGRTGELFF. The CDR3 DNA is TGCAGTGCTTCCCCACAGCAGGGGAGGACCGGGGAGCTGTTTTTT.

There are many counts of this clone. The V gene is TRBV5-4, the J gene TRBJ2-5, with 7 bases fitting TRBD1. Germline assignment: CDR1 SGHNT and CDR2 YYREEE (reference sequence). V was pared by 4 bases and J by 2 bases, with 5 bases of the junction left unmatched. The CDR3 consists of 14 residues. DNA for the CDR3: TGTGCCAGCAGCCCGGGACAGACACAAGAGACCCAGTACTTC. It translates to CASSPGQTQETQYF.

This chain joins TRBV20-1 and TRBJ2-7, with TRBD1 matching 9 bases. The trim removed 3 bases at V and 5 bases at J, leaving 5 bases unmatched. In germline, CDR1 is DFQATT, CDR2 SNEGSKA (reference sequence). This CDR3 spans 13 amino acids. CDR3 sequence (DNA): TGCAGTGCTAGTGCGGGACAGGGCCACGAGCAGTACTTC. It encodes CSASAGQGHEQYF.

The chain is built from TRBV20-1 and TRBJ2-3; D ambiguous. Germline V gene data show CDR1 as DFQATT and CDR2 as SNEGSKA (reference sequence). V lost 0 bases to trimming and J lost 2 bases, with 15 bases between them. The CDR3 is made up of 16 amino acids. CDR3: CSARDRVKGVTDTQYF. The CDR3 nucleotides read TGCAGTGCTAGAGATCGAGTCAAGGGCGTCACAGATACGCAGTATTTT.

This clone occurred many times. V and J are TRBV3-1 and TRBJ1-3; 9 bases line up with TRBD1. Losses at the gene ends were 1 base for V and 4 bases for J; bases not matched to a gene: 2. CDR3 length: 15 residues. Germline CDR1 reads LGHDT; CDR2 reads YNNKEL (reference sequence). CDR3 region: CASSQGTGAGNTIYF. The CDR3 nucleotides read TGTGCCAGCAGCCAAGGGACAGGGGCAGGAAACACCATATATTTT. Combining the CDR3 with reference TRBV3-1 and TRBJ1-3 gives the whole variable domain DTAVSQTPKYLVTQMGNDKSIKCEQNLGHDTMYWYKQDSKKFLKIMFSYNNKELIINETVPNRFSPKSPDKAHLNLHINSLELGDSAVYFCASSQGTGAGNTIYFGEGSWLTVV.

Relative to its sample, this clone is medium-sized. This chain links TRBV28 with TRBJ2-2; 7 nucleotides match TRBD1. The CDR3 contains 16 residues. V gave up 5 bases and J gave up 2 bases; unmatched junction bases: 8. In germline, CDR1 is MDHEN, CDR2 SYDVKM. Here the CDR3 DNA reads TGTGCCAGCAGTGAGGACAGGCACGGAAACACCGGGGAGCTGTTTTTT. It yields the protein CASSEDRHGNTGELFF.

For the CDR3, the DNA is TGTGCCAGCAGTGAATTTAGCGGGGGGGCCGAGACCCAGTACTTC. Amino acid sequence: CASSEFSGGAETQYF. This rearrangement joins TRBV6-1 to TRBJ2-5, with TRBD2 matching over 11 bases. CDR3 size: 15 residues. V dropped 2 bases and J dropped 5; count of bases not matched to a gene: 4. In germline, CDR1 is MNHNS, CDR2 SASEGT.

The CDR3 coding sequence is TGTGCCAGCAGTGTGGGGACACTGAGTAACACTGAAGCTTTCTTT. Protein sequence: CASSVGTLSNTEAFF. The rearrangement links TRBV2 to TRBJ1-1; possibly TRBD1 for D (6 bases). Germline V gene sequence: CDR1 SNHLY, CDR2 FYNNEI. The CDR3 consists of 15 residues. V dropped 4 bases and J dropped 2 bases, with 14 bases sitting between them.